The sequence of this TCR beta chain was determined in a study of STAT3 mutations in large granular lymphocyte leukemia (dated by TCRdb to the late 2010s). Background for the entire study: About half of the T-LGLL patients who underwent longitudinal sequencing carried canonical activating STAT3 mutations. One or more immunosuppressive therapy regimens were given to more than half of T-LGLL patients, and hematologic response was seen in about 40% of the treated patients. From an initial cohort of around 220 LGL patients, approximately 19 representative T-LGLL cases were picked for longitudinal TCRbeta and STAT3 sequencing. Patients with T-cell large granular lymphocyte leukemia underwent serial deep sequencing of TCRbeta CDR3 and STAT3 to reconstruct clonal hierarchy and dynamics. On average, sequencing was done at about 4.2 time points per patient, with the number of samplings ranging from 2 to 8. As controls, the study also included longitudinal sequencing of a couple of patients with natural killer LGL leukemia.

DNA was extracted from blood mononuclear cells, with the same DNA used for both TCR and STAT3 sequencing. Trimming at the junction amounts to 6 bases on V and 2 bases on J, and the germline ends lie 8 bases apart. Measured from the cysteine to the phenylalanine, the CDR3 is 13 residues long. CDR3 DNA is the only sequence kept; it has 39 bases, read in frame from the first base. Taken from the germline V gene (reference sequence), the CDR1 and CDR2 loops are LNHDA and SQIVND. The table lists this clone with a count of one. This receptor's antigen is unknown. Per-base quality was not reported, and no clone a single base away is much larger than it. What the authors observed across the whole study: Since codominant clonotypes persisted in some patients, a small but highly pathogenic clone may have gone undetected. TCR clonotype switching after therapy was seen in about 30% of the 18 patients, with all newly emerging clones being STAT3 wild type. At least one immunodominant TCRbeta clonotype was identified in every T-LGLL patient, and multiple immunodominant subclonotypes were identified in about half of the T-LGLL patients. Variable intervals between samplings and differing treatment regimens complicated linking therapy response to changes in TCR clonal burden. Dominant TCR clone burden was found to exceed STAT3 mutant burden in several patients, suggesting that STAT3 mutation arose secondarily within a pre-expanded clone. Because no samples were available when a clone first appeared, clonal expansion had to be inferred from samplings taken at other points.

TCRbeta libraries were sequenced on an Illumina MiSeq, averaging around 40,000 productive templates per sample. TCRbeta CDR3 libraries were generated with the immunoSEQ assay using multiplex PCR amplification. From the authors' description of their analysis: Following a previously defined approach, repertoire diversity was calculated, and values close to 0 point to extremely monoclonal samples. Imported from immuneACCESS, the table was reduced by TCRdb to in-frame sequences with V and J called. These copies leave out some clones; in studies compared against another copy, an unresolved V gene accounts for under half, and the cause of the remainder is not known. V, J and clone size reflect that table, while D and trimming were determined from the DNA. This sample is represented by 35,000 or so clones; approximately 90% of them were singletons. About 0.46% of the sample belongs to the ten largest clones.

The sequence came from a human donor with T large granular lymphocyte leukemia. Some clones in this sample may be carry-over from other donors' samples. The chain uses TRBV19 and TRBJ2-1, with no reliable assignment of the D segment. The source material was PBMCs. The CDR3 is CASRDTTYNEQFF. The sequence in DNA is TGTGCCAGTAGAGACACGACCTACAATGAGCAGTTCTTC.